This record looks at one T cell receptor beta chain sequence and its context. Its cognate antigen is unknown. Germline-derived CDR1 and CDR2 are GTSNPN and SVGIG (reference sequence). This CDR3 comprises 18 residues. V lost 1 base and J lost 3, with 21 bases in between. The sample is drawn from a study of T cells in Graves' hyperthyroidism and ophthalmopathy. Study-wide results and caveats: Ophthalmopathy was predicted by the model a median of about 6.5 months ahead of onset.

Ophthalmopathy in the patients scored at least 3 on Clinical Activity Score and at least 4 on NOSPECS grade, lasting under 3 months. Thyroid ultrasound, orbital computed tomography, clinical symptoms, and serum thyroxine and TRAb underpinned diagnoses. It was RNA transcripts that yielded the amplified TCR beta CDR3 regions. Using the HTBI primer set, a first-round RT-PCR was run on the TCR CDR3. MiXCR, applied by TCRdb to the multiplex PCR reads, yields one record per CDR3 protein. The sample includes about 640,000 distinct CDR3 sequences, roughly 20% of them seen just once. This sequence originates from a man aged 25-45 years with Graves' ophthalmopathy. The gene calls are TRBV30 and TRBJ2-2, with a possible D match to TRBD1 (7 bases). What was sequenced was blood. The CDR3 protein is CAWSAPDRRERDTGELFF. CDR3 in DNA: TGTGCCTGGAGTGCCCCGGACAGGAGGGAAAGGGACACCGGGGAGCTGTTTTTT.